These 8 T cell receptor beta chains originate from one sample sequenced in a study of vaccination and CD4 T cells after COVID-19. Sequencing of DNA taken from cultured CD4+ T cells relied on the Oncomine TCR Beta short-read assay. TCRdb reprocessed the PCR reads via MiXCR and lists one record per CDR3 protein. The profile shows 10,000 to 15,000 distinct CDR3 sequences, roughly 44% of them singletons. Their antigen targets remain unknown. Regarding treatment: roughly 10-day PBMC culture with coronavirus spike peptide pools or control peptides (ViraFEST assay). Input material: CD4+ T cells from blood, cultured in vitro. The receptors derive from a human donor who had recovered from COVID-19.

The chain combines TRBV2 with TRBJ2-2; D not resolved. The CDR3 runs to 11 residues. Germline CDR1 is SNHLY and CDR2 is FYNNEI. Trimming pared 5 bases from V and 3 bases from J, leaving 1 base between. The CDR3 loop reads CASSYTGELFF. DNA of the CDR3: TGTGCCAGCAGTTACACCGGGGAGCTGTTTTTT.

This clonotype was detected once. This sequence joins TRBV4-2 and TRBJ1-2; D might be TRBD1 (5 bases). This CDR3 region has 16 residues. Between the trimmed V and J ends, which lost 0 bases and 4 bases, there was a span of 15 bases. Germline CDR1 reads LGHNA; CDR2 reads YNFKEQ. The CDR3 spells CASSQDHRGAIYGYTF. CDR3 coding DNA: TGTGCCAGCAGCCAAGACCACCGGGGCGCCATCTATGGCTACACCTTC.

The rearrangement uses TRBV11-3 and TRBJ2-2, with D uncertain. V shed 1 base and J shed 5 bases, with 5 bases lying between them. The CDR3 is 13 amino acids. Germline CDR1 reads SGHNT; CDR2 reads YENEEA. The CDR3 reads CASSLVGTGELFF. CDR3 nucleotides: TGTGCCAGCAGCTTAGTGGGAACCGGGGAGCTGTTTTTT.

The chain has TRBV5-1 and TRBJ2-7; TRBD1 is a possible D gene (5 bases). CDR3 length: 14 residues. V lost 0 bases, J lost 1 base, and 8 bases lay in between. Germline V gene lookup returns CDR1 SGHRS and CDR2 YFSETQ. CDR3 bases: TGCGCCAGCAGCTTGGGACAGAGATCCTACGAGCAGTACTTC. It yields the protein CASSLGQRSYEQYF.

This clonotype has only a few counts. The rearrangement joins TRBV20-1 to TRBJ1-5; no firm D call. The V and J ends lost 6 bases and 0 bases respectively, with 18 bases between them. The length of the CDR3 is 16 residues. The germline V gene has CDR1 DFQATT and CDR2 SNEGSKA (reference sequence). The CDR3 sequence: CSAPTDGSYSNQPQHF. As DNA, the CDR3 is TGCAGTGCCCCGACGGACGGCTCCTATAGCAATCAGCCCCAGCATTTT.

This clonotype appeared a few times. The chain combines TRBV7-2 with TRBJ2-5; D perhaps matches TRBD2 (5 bases). The CDR3 runs to 14 residues. Trimming removed 1 base at V and 5 bases at J, with 11 bases between. Germline V gene data show CDR1 as SGHTA and CDR2 as FQGNSA. The CDR3 nucleotides read TGTGCCAGCAGCTTAGACTTCGGGGTGGAGACCCAGTACTTC. As protein: CASSLDFGVETQYF.

This clonotype was detected a few times. The chain recombines TRBV7-9 with TRBJ1-1; weak D call: TRBD1 (6 bases). This CDR3 has 18 amino acids. Trimming cost V 5 bases and J 2 bases, with 24 bases left between them. Germline assignment: CDR1 SEHNR and CDR2 FQNEAQ (reference sequence). CDR3 sequence (DNA): TGTGCCAGCAGCCCGAGGGGGGGGGCGACGATAGGAAACACTGAAGCTTTCTTT. Protein: CASSPRGGATIGNTEAFF.

This chain links TRBV6-1 with TRBJ1-5; D is uncertain. The germline V gene encodes CDR1 MNHNS and CDR2 SASEGT. The CDR3 runs to 14 residues. V was clipped by 4 bases and J by 2 bases, with 9 bases between them. CDR3 nucleotides: TGTGCCAGCAGTGTTATGGACCGCAATCAGCCCCAGCATTTT. Translating it yields CASSVMDRNQPQHF.